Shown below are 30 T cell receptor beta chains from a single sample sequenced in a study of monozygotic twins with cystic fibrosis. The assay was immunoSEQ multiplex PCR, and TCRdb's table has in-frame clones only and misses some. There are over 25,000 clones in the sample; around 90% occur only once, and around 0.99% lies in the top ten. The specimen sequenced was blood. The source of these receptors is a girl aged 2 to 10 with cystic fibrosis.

For the CDR3, the DNA is TGTGCCAGCAGCCCTGGGGGGGCGAACACAGATACGCAGTATTTT. It yields the protein CASSPGGANTDTQYF. The V gene is TRBV5-5, the J gene TRBJ2-3; TRBD2 might be the D (7 bases). Trimming left V 4 bases short and J 2 bases short, with 14 bases between. Per the germline V gene, CDR1 is SGHKS and CDR2 is YYEKEE (reference sequence). The CDR3 contains 15 residues.

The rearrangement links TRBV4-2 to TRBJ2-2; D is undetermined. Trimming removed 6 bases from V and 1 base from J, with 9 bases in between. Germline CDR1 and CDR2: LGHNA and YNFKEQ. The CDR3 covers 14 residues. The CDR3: CASSLLKNTGELFF. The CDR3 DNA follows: TGTGCCAGCAGTTTATTGAAGAACACCGGGGAGCTGTTTTTT.

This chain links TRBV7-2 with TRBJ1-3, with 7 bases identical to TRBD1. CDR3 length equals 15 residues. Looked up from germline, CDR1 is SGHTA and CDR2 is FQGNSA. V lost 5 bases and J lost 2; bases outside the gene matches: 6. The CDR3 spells CASSLTTGAGNTIYF. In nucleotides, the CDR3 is TGTGCCAGCAGCCTCACCACAGGGGCTGGAAACACCATATATTTT. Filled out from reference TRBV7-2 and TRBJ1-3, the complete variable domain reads GAGVSQSPSNKVTEKGKDVELRCDPISGHTALYWYRQSLGQGLEFLIYFQGNSAPDKSGLPSDRFSAERTGGSVSTLTIQRTQQEDSAVYLCASSLTTGAGNTIYFGEGSWLTVV.

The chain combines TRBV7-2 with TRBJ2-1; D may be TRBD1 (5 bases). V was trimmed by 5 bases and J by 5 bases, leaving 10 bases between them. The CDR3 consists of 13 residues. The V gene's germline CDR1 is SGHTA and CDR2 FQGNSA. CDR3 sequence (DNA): TGTGCCAGCAGCATTGACAGAGACAATGAGCAGTTCTTC. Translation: CASSIDRDNEQFF.

The CDR3 spells CAWRRDRVPGANVLTF. The CDR3 nucleotides read TGTGCCTGGAGAAGGGACAGGGTTCCCGGGGCCAACGTCCTGACTTTC. The chain joins TRBV30 to TRBJ2-6, with 9 bases lining up with TRBD1. Germline V lookup: CDR1 GTSNPN, CDR2 SVGIG (reference sequence). This CDR3 is 16 amino acids long. V gave up 3 bases and J gave up 4 bases; unmatched junction bases: 7.

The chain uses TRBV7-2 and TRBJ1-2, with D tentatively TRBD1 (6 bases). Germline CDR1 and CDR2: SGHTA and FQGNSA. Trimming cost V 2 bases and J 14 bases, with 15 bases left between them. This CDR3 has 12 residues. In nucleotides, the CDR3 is TGTGCCAGCAGCTTATTAGGGCAGGGGAGTACCTTC. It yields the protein CASSLLGQGSTF.

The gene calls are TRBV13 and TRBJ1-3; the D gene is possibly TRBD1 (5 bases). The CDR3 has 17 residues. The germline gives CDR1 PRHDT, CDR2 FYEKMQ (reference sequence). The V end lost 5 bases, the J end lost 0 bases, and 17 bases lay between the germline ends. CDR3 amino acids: CASSRRTGQGSGNTIYF. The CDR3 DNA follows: TGTGCCAGCAGCCGCAGGACTGGGCAGGGCTCTGGAAACACCATATATTTT.

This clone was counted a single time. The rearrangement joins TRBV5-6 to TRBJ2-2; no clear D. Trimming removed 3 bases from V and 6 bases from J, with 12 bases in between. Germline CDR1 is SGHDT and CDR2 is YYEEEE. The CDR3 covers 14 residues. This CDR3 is CASSYFVGPGELFF. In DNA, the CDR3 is TGTGCCAGCAGCTATTTCGTTGGACCCGGGGAGCTGTTTTTT. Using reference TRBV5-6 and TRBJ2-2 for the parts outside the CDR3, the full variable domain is DAGVTQSPTHLIKTRGQQVTLRCSPKSGHDTVSWYQQALGQGPQFIFQYYEEEERQRGNFPDRFSGHQFPNYSSELNVNALLLGDSALYLCASSYFVGPGELFFGEGSRLTVL.

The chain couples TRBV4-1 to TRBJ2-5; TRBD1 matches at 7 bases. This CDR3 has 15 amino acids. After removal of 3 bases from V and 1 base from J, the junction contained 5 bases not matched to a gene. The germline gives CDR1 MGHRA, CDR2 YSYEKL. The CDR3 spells CASSQIGTVQETQYF. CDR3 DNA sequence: TGCGCCAGCAGCCAGATTGGGACAGTCCAAGAGACCCAGTACTTC.

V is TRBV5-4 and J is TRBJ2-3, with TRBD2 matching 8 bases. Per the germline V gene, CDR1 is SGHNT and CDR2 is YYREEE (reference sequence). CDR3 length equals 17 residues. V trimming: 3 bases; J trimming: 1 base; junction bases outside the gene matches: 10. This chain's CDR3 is CASSWGISREGTDTQYF. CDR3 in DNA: TGTGCCAGCAGCTGGGGGATTTCGCGGGAGGGCACAGATACGCAGTATTTT.

CDR3 residues: CASSQDLPSGRPFYNEQFF. The CDR3 bases are TGCGCCAGCAGCCAAGATCTTCCTAGCGGGAGGCCATTCTACAATGAGCAGTTCTTC. The chain employs TRBV4-3 and TRBJ2-1, with TRBD2 matching over 11 bases. The CDR3 runs to 19 residues. V trimming: 0 bases; J trimming: 3 bases; junction bases outside the gene matches: 10. In germline, CDR1 is LGHNA, CDR2 YSLEER.

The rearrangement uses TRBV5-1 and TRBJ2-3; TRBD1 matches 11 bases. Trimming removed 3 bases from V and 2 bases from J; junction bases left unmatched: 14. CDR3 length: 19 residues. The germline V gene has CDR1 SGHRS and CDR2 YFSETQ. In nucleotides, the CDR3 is TGCGCCAGCAGCTATAAACTTGGACAGGGGGCGCTGGACACAGATACGCAGTATTTT. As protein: CASSYKLGQGALDTDTQYF. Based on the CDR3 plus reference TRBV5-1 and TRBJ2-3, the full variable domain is KAGVTQTPRYLIKTRGQQVTLSCSPISGHRSVSWYQQTPGQGLQFLFEYFSETQRNKGNFPGRFSGRQFSNSRSEMNVSTLELGDSALYLCASSYKLGQGALDTDTQYFGPGTRLTVL.

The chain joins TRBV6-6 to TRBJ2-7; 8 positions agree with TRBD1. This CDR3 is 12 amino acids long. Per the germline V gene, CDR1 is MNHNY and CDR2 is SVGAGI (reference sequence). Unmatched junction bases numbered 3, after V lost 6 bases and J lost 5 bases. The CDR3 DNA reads TGTGCCAGCAGACTGGACAGGGACGAGCAGTACTTC. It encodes CASRLDRDEQYF.

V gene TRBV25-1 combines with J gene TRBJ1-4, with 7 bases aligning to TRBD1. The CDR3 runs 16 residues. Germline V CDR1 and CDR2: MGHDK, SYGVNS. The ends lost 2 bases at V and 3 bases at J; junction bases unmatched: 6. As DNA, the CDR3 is TGTGCCAGCAGTGAAAGGTCGACAGGGCCTAATGAAAAACTGTTTTTT. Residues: CASSERSTGPNEKLFF.

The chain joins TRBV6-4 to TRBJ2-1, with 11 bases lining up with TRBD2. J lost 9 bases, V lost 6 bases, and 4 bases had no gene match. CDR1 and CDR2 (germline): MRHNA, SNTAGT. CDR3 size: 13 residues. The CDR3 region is CASSPGTSGEQFF. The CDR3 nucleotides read TGTGCCAGCAGCCCCGGGACTAGCGGTGAGCAGTTCTTC.

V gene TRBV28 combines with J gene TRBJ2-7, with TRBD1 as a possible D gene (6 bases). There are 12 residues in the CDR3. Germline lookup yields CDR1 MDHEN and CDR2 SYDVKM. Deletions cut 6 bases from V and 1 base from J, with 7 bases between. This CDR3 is CASSQGSYEQYF. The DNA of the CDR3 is TGTGCCAGCAGCCAGGGGTCCTACGAGCAGTACTTC.

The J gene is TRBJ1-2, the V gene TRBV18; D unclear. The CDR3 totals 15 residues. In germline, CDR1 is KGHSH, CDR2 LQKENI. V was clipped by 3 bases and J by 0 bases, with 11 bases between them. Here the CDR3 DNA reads TGTGCCAGCTCACCCGAAACCGACGCTAACTATGGCTACACCTTC. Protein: CASSPETDANYGYTF.

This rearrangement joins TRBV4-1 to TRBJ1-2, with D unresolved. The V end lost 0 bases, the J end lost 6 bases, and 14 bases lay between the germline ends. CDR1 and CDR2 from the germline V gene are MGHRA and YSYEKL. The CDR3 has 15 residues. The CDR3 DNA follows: TGCGCCAGCAGCCAAGATCGTACGGAATCGGATGGCTACACCTTC. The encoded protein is CASSQDRTESDGYTF.

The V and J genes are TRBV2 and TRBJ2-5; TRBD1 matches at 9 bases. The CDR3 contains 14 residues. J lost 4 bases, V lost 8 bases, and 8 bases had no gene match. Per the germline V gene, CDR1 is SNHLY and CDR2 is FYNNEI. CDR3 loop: CASRTGANVETQYF. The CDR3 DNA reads TGTGCCAGCCGGACAGGGGCTAATGTAGAGACCCAGTACTTC.

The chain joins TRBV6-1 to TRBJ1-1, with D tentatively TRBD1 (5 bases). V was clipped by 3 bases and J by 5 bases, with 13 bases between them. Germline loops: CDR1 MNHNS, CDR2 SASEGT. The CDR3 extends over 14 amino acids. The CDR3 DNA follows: TGTGCCAGCAGTGAGAGGGGAGGAGATACTGAAGCTTTCTTT. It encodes CASSERGGDTEAFF.

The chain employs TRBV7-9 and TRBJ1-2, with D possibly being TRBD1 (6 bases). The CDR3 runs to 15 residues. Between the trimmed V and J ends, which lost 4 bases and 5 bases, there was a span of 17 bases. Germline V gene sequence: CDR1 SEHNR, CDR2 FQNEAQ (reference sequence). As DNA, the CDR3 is TGTGCCAGCAGCTCGGGACAAGCGACATTTTATGGCTACACCTTC. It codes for CASSSGQATFYGYTF.

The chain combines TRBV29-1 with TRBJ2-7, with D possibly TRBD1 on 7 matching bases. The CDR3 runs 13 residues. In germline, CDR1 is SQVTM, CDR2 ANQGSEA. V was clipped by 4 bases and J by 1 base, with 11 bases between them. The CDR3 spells CSVGQGGSYEQYF. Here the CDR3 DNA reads TGCAGCGTTGGACAGGGAGGATCCTACGAGCAGTACTTC.

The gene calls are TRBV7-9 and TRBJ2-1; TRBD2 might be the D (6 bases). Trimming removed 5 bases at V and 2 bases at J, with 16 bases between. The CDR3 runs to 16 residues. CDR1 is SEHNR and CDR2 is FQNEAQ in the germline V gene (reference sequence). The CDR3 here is CASSPSTGLPYNEQFF. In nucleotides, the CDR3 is TGTGCCAGCAGCCCTAGCACTGGACTACCCTACAATGAGCAGTTCTTC.

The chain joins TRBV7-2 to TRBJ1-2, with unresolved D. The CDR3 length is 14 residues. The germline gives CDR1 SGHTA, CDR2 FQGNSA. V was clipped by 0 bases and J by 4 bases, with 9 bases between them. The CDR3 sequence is CASSLADGPYGYTF. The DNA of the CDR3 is TGTGCCAGCAGCTTAGCGGACGGACCCTATGGCTACACCTTC.

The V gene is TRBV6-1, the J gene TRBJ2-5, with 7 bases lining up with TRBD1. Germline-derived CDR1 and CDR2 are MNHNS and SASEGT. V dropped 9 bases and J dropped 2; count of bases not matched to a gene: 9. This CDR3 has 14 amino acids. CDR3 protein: CASGAGGGQETQYF. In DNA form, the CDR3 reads TGTGCCAGTGGGGCAGGGGGTGGACAAGAGACCCAGTACTTC.

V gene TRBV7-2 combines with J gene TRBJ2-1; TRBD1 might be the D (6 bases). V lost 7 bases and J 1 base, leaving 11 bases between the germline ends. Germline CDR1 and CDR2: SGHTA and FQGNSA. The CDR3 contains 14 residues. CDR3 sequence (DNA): TGTGCCAGCACCATAACAGGGTCCTACAATGAGCAGTTCTTC. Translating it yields CASTITGSYNEQFF. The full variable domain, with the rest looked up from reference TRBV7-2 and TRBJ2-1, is GAGVSQSPSNKVTEKGKDVELRCDPISGHTALYWYRQSLGQGLEFLIYFQGNSAPDKSGLPSDRFSAERTGGSVSTLTIQRTQQEDSAVYLCASTITGSYNEQFFGPGTRLTVL.

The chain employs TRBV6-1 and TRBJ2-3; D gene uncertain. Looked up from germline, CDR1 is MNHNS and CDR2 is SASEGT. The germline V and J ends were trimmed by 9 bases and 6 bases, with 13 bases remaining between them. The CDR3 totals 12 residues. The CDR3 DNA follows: TGTGCCAGTTGTCCGTCCACGGATACGCAGTATTTT. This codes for CASCPSTDTQYF.

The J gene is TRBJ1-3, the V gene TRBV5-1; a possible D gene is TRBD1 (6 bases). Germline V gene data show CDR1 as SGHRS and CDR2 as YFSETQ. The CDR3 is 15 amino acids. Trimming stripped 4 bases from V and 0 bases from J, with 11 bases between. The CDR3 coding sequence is TGCGCCAGCAGCATTACAGGGCCCTCTGGAAACACCATATATTTT. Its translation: CASSITGPSGNTIYF. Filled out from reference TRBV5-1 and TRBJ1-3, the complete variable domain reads KAGVTQTPRYLIKTRGQQVTLSCSPISGHRSVSWYQQTPGQGLQFLFEYFSETQRNKGNFPGRFSGRQFSNSRSEMNVSTLELGDSALYLCASSITGPSGNTIYFGEGSWLTVV.

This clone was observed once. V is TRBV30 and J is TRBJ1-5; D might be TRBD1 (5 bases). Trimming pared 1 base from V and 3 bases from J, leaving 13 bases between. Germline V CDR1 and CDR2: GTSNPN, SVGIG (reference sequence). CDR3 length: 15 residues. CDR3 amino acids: CAWSGGREFNQPQHF. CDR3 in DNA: TGTGCCTGGAGTGGGGGCAGAGAGTTCAATCAGCCCCAGCATTTT.

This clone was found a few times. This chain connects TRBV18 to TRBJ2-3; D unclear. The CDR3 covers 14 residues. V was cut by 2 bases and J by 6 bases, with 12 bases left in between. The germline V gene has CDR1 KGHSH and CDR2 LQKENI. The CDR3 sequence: CASSPAFRSDTQYF. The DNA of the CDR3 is TGTGCCAGCTCACCAGCATTCCGATCCGATACGCAGTATTTT.